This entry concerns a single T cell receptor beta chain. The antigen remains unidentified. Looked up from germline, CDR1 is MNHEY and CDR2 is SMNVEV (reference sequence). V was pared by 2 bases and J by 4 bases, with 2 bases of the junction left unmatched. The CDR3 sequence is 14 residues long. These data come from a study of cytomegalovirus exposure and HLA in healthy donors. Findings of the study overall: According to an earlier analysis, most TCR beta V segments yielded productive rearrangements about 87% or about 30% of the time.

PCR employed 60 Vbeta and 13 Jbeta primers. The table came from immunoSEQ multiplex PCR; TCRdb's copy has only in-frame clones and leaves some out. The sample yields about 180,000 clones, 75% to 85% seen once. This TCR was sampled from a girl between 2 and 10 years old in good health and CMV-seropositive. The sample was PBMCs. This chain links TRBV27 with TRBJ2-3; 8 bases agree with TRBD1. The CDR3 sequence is CASSLQGAADTQYF. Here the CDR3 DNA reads TGTGCCAGCAGTTTACAGGGGGCGGCAGATACGCAGTATTTT.